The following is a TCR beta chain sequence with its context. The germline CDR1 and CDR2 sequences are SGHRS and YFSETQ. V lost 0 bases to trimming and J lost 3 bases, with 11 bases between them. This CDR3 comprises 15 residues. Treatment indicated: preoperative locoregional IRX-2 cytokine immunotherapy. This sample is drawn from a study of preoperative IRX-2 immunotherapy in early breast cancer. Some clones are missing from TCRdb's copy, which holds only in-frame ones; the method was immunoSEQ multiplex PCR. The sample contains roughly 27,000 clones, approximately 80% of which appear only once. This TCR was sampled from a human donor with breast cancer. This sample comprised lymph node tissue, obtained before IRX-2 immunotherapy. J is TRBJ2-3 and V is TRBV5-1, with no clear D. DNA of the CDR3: TGCGCCAGCAGCTTGGAGTCCCGGGTTACAGATACGCAGTATTTT. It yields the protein CASSLESRVTDTQYF.